This T cell receptor (beta chain) was retrieved from a study of blood T cell repertoires in COVID-19. This table comes from immunoSEQ multiplex PCR, and its TCRdb copy is limited to in-frame clones, with some not included. The repertoire holds more than 300,000 clones, with roughly 90% as singletons. The CDR3 consists of 13 residues. The germline CDR1 and CDR2 sequences are MDHEN and SYDVKM. V lost 6 bases and J 1 base, leaving 9 bases between the germline ends. The sample comprised PBMCs or T cells enriched from blood (not recorded which). The chain combines TRBV28 with TRBJ1-1; no clear D. The receptor was derived from a young woman who had recovered from COVID-19. CDR3 loop: CASRPRENTEAFF. The CDR3 DNA sequence: TGTGCCAGCAGGCCCCGGGAGAACACTGAAGCTTTCTTT.